This T cell receptor beta chain was sequenced in a study of blood T cell repertoires in COVID-19. For the study at large: Samples of COVID-19 (acute and convalescent) were obtained from the United States, Italy and Spain. T cells, B-cell-depleted T cells, or PBMCs supplied cDNA or gDNA.

Study processing details: Nucleated cell counts were estimated from reference gene primer amplification. Here immunoSEQ multiplex PCR was the method, and the copy in TCRdb shows in-frame clones only, minus some. The V and J calls and the clone size are those of that table, but D and trimming were determined from the DNA. Of tens of thousands of clones in the sample, less than 90% were seen once. V was clipped by 7 bases and J by 4 bases, with 19 bases between them. CDR3 length: 15 amino acids. CDR1 is SNHLY, CDR2 FYNNEI, per germline. The sequence derives from a man in his forties or fifties with acute or convalescent COVID-19. The J gene is TRBJ2-5, the V gene TRBV2, with a possible D match to TRBD1 (6 bases). Sequencing was done on a sample of peripheral blood. CDR3 sequence: CASTFSRGIVETQYF. The DNA for the CDR3 is TGTGCCAGCACTTTTAGTAGGGGGATTGTAGAGACCCAGTACTTC.